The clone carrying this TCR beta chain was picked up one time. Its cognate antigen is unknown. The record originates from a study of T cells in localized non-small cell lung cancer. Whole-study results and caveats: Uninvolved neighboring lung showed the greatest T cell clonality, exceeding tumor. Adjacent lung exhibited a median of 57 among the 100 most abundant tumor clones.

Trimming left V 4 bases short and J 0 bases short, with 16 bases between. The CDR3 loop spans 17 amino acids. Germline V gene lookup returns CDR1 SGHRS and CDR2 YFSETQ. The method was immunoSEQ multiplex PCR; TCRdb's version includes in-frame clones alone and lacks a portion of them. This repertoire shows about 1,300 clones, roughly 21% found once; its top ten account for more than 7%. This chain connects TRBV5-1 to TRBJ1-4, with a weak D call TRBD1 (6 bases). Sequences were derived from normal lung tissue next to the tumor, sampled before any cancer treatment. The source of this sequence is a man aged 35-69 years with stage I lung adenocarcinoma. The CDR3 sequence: CASSRSVQGATNEKLFF. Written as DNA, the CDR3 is TGCGCCAGCAGCCGTTCCGTACAGGGAGCAACTAATGAAAAACTGTTTTTT.